The 27 T cell receptor beta chains listed next were all sequenced from one sample in a study of blood T cell repertoires in COVID-19. Profiling relied on immunoSEQ multiplex PCR, and the TCRdb table lists in-frame clones only, not all of them. The sample contains roughly 260,000 clones, over 75% of which appear only once. Input material: peripheral blood. Receptors originate from a woman aged 50 to 60 with acute or convalescent COVID-19.

V and J are TRBV7-9 and TRBJ1-1, with 9 bases lining up with TRBD1. CDR1 is SEHNR, CDR2 FQNEAQ, per germline (reference sequence). J lost 5 bases, V lost 5 bases, and 9 bases had no gene match. The CDR3 contains 15 residues. CDR3: CASSLYGQGRTEAFF. The CDR3 region has the DNA TGTGCCAGCAGCCTCTACGGACAGGGGAGAACTGAAGCTTTCTTT.

The CDR3 DNA is TGTGCCTGGAGCCCCCGCAGGGTCTGGGGGGCCAACGTCCTGACTTTC. Amino acids: CAWSPRRVWGANVLTF. This sequence joins TRBV30 and TRBJ2-6; tentatively, D is TRBD1 (5 bases). This CDR3 is 16 amino acids long. With 3 bases removed from V and 4 bases from J, the gap between germline ends came to 16 bases. Germline V gene lookup returns CDR1 GTSNPN and CDR2 SVGIG (reference sequence).

The V call is TRBV5-1, the J call TRBJ2-3; 8 bases fit TRBD2. In germline, CDR1 is SGHRS, CDR2 YFSETQ. The CDR3 is 15 residues long. With V trimmed by 7 bases and J by 6 bases, 13 bases remained unmatched. CDR3 DNA: TGCGCCAGCGGGATGACTAGCGACCGATACGATACGCAGTATTTT. Amino acid sequence: CASGMTSDRYDTQYF.

This chain connects TRBV19 to TRBJ1-2; no reliable D call. The germline CDR1 and CDR2 sequences are LNHDA and SQIVND (reference sequence). Trimming stripped 5 bases from V and 2 bases from J, with 9 bases between. The CDR3 contains 13 residues. The CDR3 loop is CASSPGLNYGYTF. The CDR3 DNA reads TGTGCCAGTAGTCCGGGGTTAAACTATGGCTACACCTTC.

The J gene is TRBJ1-2, the V gene TRBV5-1; 7 bases are shared with TRBD1. Germline CDR1 SGHRS, CDR2 YFSETQ. This CDR3 comprises 14 residues. V lost 5 bases, J lost 8 bases, and 12 bases stayed unmatched. CDR3 nucleotide sequence: TGCGCCAGCAGTTTCGAGACAGGGCCGGCGGGCTACACCTTC. It is translated as CASSFETGPAGYTF.

The chain uses TRBV28 and TRBJ2-1; 8 nucleotides line up with TRBD2. The CDR3 spans 16 residues. V was pared by 4 bases and J by 9 bases, with 14 bases of the junction left unmatched. Germline CDR1 is MDHEN and CDR2 is SYDVKM. The DNA of the CDR3 is TGTGCCAGCAGTTCACCGGGACTAGTGGTTCTTGGTGAGCAGTTCTTC. Translated, it gives CASSSPGLVVLGEQFF.

This clone appeared once. The chain recombines TRBV29-1 with TRBJ1-1; weak D call: TRBD1 (5 bases). The CDR3 spans 13 residues. Trimming took off 7 bases at V and 3 bases at J, with 15 bases between the two ends. Germline V gene data show CDR1 as SQVTM and CDR2 as ANQGSEA. The CDR3 region has the DNA TGCAGCGCGCGGAGCAGGGCGGACACTGAAGCTTTCTTT. It yields the protein CSARSRADTEAFF.

This chain connects TRBV2 to TRBJ2-5, with TRBD1 matching 8 bases. With 8 bases clipped from V and 5 bases from J, the junction kept 10 bases outside the gene matches. The germline V gene encodes CDR1 SNHLY and CDR2 FYNNEI. The CDR3 covers 14 residues. The CDR3 is CASLQDRGGETQYF. In DNA, the CDR3 is TGTGCCAGCCTTCAAGACAGGGGCGGTGAGACCCAGTACTTC.

The chain employs TRBV28 and TRBJ2-6; perhaps TRBD2 as D (6 bases). V was shortened by 8 bases and J by 0 bases, with 14 bases between the two germline ends. The CDR3 length is 16 residues. Germline-derived CDR1 and CDR2 are MDHEN and SYDVKM. The CDR3 is CASLAGRDSGANVLTF. CDR3 bases: TGTGCCAGCCTCGCGGGAAGGGACTCTGGGGCCAACGTCCTGACTTTC. The full variable domain, its missing parts supplied by reference TRBV28 and TRBJ2-6, is DVKVTQSSRYLVKRTGEKVFLECVQDMDHENMFWYRQDPGLGLRLIYFSYDVKMKEKGDIPEGYSVSREKKERFSLILESASTNQTSMYLCASLAGRDSGANVLTFGAGSRLTVL.

The count of this clone is one. The rearrangement uses TRBV6-1 and TRBJ1-1; 7 positions agree with TRBD1. Germline-derived CDR1 and CDR2 are MNHNS and SASEGT. The V segment lost 2 bases and the J segment 11 bases; nucleotides outside the gene matches: 8. The CDR3 totals 13 residues. The CDR3 DNA follows: TGTGCCAGCAGTGAAAGGGGGCGGATAGGTGCTTTCTTT. This sequence encodes CASSERGRIGAFF.

V gene TRBV11-2 combines with J gene TRBJ1-4; D unclear. The CDR3 runs to 13 residues. V shed 2 bases and J shed 5 bases, with 6 bases lying between them. Germline V gene data show CDR1 as SGHAT and CDR2 as FQNNGV. CDR3 region: CASSLTVNEKLFF. The CDR3 DNA reads TGTGCCAGCAGCTTAACGGTGAATGAAAAACTGTTTTTT.

The rearrangement joins TRBV9 to TRBJ2-5, with 10 bases aligning to TRBD2. Trimming took 0 bases from V and 4 from J; bases not matched to a gene: 3. In germline, CDR1 is SGDLS, CDR2 YYNGEE. This CDR3 region has 15 residues. The CDR3 DNA is TGTGCCAGCAGCGTAGGTGTAGCGGGAGGAGAGACCCAGTACTTC. Protein sequence: CASSVGVAGGETQYF.

The V gene is TRBV4-2, the J gene TRBJ2-1; 10 bases are a match to TRBD2. The germline V gene encodes CDR1 LGHNA and CDR2 YNFKEQ. The length of the CDR3 is 18 residues. V shed 4 bases, J shed 3 bases, and the junction held 12 bases outside the gene matches. Here the CDR3 reads CASSRTTLLAGVYNEQFF. CDR3 sequence (DNA): TGTGCCAGCAGCCGAACGACCCTCCTAGCGGGAGTCTACAATGAGCAGTTCTTC.

The J gene is TRBJ1-5, the V gene TRBV19; D is perhaps TRBD1 (6 bases). The ends were cut back, 4 bases at V and 5 bases at J, with 18 bases in the middle. In germline, CDR1 is LNHDA, CDR2 SQIVND (reference sequence). The CDR3 runs to 16 residues. CDR3 coding DNA: TGTGCCAGTAGTACCTTCCCCGGGGGGGGCTATCAGCCCCAGCATTTT. Translated, it gives CASSTFPGGGYQPQHF.

This clone was counted a single time. The gene calls are TRBV6-5 and TRBJ1-3, with D hard to call. The germline gives CDR1 MNHEY, CDR2 SVGAGI. This CDR3 spans 15 amino acids. V lost 1 base and J lost 0, with 7 bases in between. This CDR3 reads CASSYYRDSGNTIYF. CDR3 in DNA: TGTGCCAGCAGTTACTACCGGGACTCTGGAAACACCATATATTTT.

The chain is built from TRBV27 and TRBJ2-3; 7 nucleotides agree with TRBD2. J gave up 4 bases and V 6 bases, and 19 bases lay outside the gene matches. The CDR3 is 18 amino acids. Germline lookup yields CDR1 MNHEY and CDR2 SMNVEV (reference sequence). This CDR3 is CASRPYPTLGGPADTQYF. The CDR3 DNA follows: TGTGCCAGCAGGCCTTACCCCACCTTGGGAGGGCCAGCAGATACGCAGTATTTT.

The chain carries TRBV30 and TRBJ1-3; 8 bases agree with TRBD1. V was pared by 3 bases and J by 2 bases, with 0 bases of the junction left unmatched. Germline values: CDR1 GTSNPN, CDR2 SVGIG (reference sequence). The CDR3 is 13 residues long. In DNA, the CDR3 is TGTGCCTGGAGGACAGGGGCTGGAAACACCATATATTTT. It encodes CAWRTGAGNTIYF.

The chain couples TRBV29-1 to TRBJ1-1, with D possibly matching TRBD1 (5 bases). The germline V gene has CDR1 SQVTM and CDR2 ANQGSEA. CDR3 length: 13 residues. Deletions cut 1 base from V and 3 bases from J, with 9 bases between. The CDR3 region is CSVEAGGDTEAFF. DNA for the CDR3: TGCAGCGTTGAAGCCGGGGGTGACACTGAAGCTTTCTTT.

This clone was detected only once. The chain employs TRBV4-1 and TRBJ2-3; D call uncertain. V was cut by 1 base and J by 4 bases, with 9 bases left in between. The CDR3 covers 14 residues. CDR1 and CDR2 from the germline V gene are MGHRA and YSYEKL. CDR3 region: CASSQGFRSDTQYF. The CDR3 region has the DNA TGCGCCAGCAGCCAAGGTTTCAGATCAGATACGCAGTATTTT.

In its sample, this clone was seen once. V and J are TRBV29-1 and TRBJ2-5; 12 nucleotides line up with TRBD2. The J segment lost 4 bases and the V segment lost 6 bases, leaving 6 bases of the junction unmatched. CDR3 length equals 14 residues. Germline values: CDR1 SQVTM, CDR2 ANQGSEA. The CDR3 spells CSVPQLAGGETQYF. The CDR3 DNA reads TGCAGCGTCCCTCAACTAGCGGGAGGAGAGACCCAGTACTTC.

The chain uses TRBV9 and TRBJ2-2; 12 bases are shared with TRBD1. The CDR3 covers 16 residues. Germline CDR1 and CDR2: SGDLS and YYNGEE. With 0 bases clipped from V and 6 bases from J, the junction kept 3 bases outside the gene matches. The CDR3 bases are TGTGCCAGCAGCGTAGCAGGGACAGGGGGCCCCGGGGAGCTGTTTTTT. Amino acids: CASSVAGTGGPGELFF.

The CDR3 bases are TGTGCCAGCAGCTTAGTGAGGGTGAACACTGAAGCTTTCTTT. Translation: CASSLVRVNTEAFF. The chain carries TRBV7-2 and TRBJ1-1; D remains unclear. CDR1 is SGHTA, CDR2 FQGNSA, per germline. V shed 1 base and J shed 0 bases, with 6 bases lying between them. This CDR3 has 14 amino acids.

The rearrangement uses TRBV3-1 (or the pseudogene TRBV3-2) and TRBJ1-1, with a possible D match to TRBD1 (5 bases). The V gene's germline CDR1 is LGHDT and CDR2 YNNKEL (reference sequence). V was shortened by 5 bases and J by 1 base, with 5 bases between the two germline ends. This CDR3 has 12 residues. CDR3 bases: TGTGCCAGCAGCGACAGGAACACTGAAGCTTTCTTT. Its translation: CASSDRNTEAFF.

The chain couples TRBV24-1 to TRBJ2-2; tentatively, D is TRBD2 (5 bases). Deletions cut 4 bases from V and 4 bases from J, with 18 bases between. Germline values: CDR1 KGHDR, CDR2 SFDVKD. This CDR3 has 17 residues. CDR3 DNA: TGTGCCACCAGTGACCTCCTCGGGGTCTCTCGCACCGGGGAGCTGTTTTTT. It translates to CATSDLLGVSRTGELFF.

The chain carries TRBV6-2 or TRBV6-3 and TRBJ2-5; 7 bases align to TRBD2. The CDR3 contains 14 residues. Germline V gives CDR1 MNHEY, CDR2 SVGEGT. The ends lost 3 bases at V and 4 bases at J; junction bases unmatched: 5. As DNA, the CDR3 is TGTGCCAGCAGTTATCGGGGGAGGGGAGAGACCCAGTACTTC. Translated: CASSYRGRGETQYF.

The chain employs TRBV28 and TRBJ2-3; 9 nucleotides line up with TRBD2. Germline loops: CDR1 MDHEN, CDR2 SYDVKM. CDR3 length: 16 amino acids. V shed 4 bases, J shed 3 bases, and the junction held 8 bases outside the gene matches. The CDR3 DNA reads TGTGCCAGCAGTTCTCTAGCGGGACATCAAACAGATACGCAGTATTTT. Translated: CASSSLAGHQTDTQYF. The complete variable domain, with remaining parts taken from reference TRBV28 and TRBJ2-3, reads DVKVTQSSRYLVKRTGEKVFLECVQDMDHENMFWYRQDPGLGLRLIYFSYDVKMKEKGDIPEGYSVSREKKERFSLILESASTNQTSMYLCASSSLAGHQTDTQYFGPGTRLTVL.

The V gene is TRBV5-5, the J gene TRBJ2-6; D unclear. From germline, CDR1 is SGHKS and CDR2 YYEKEE (reference sequence). The V gene lost 4 bases and the J gene lost 0 bases, with 8 bases spanning the gap. The CDR3 covers 15 residues. CDR3 DNA sequence: TGTGCCAGCAGCCCACTGCCCTCTGGGGCCAACGTCCTGACTTTC. Residues: CASSPLPSGANVLTF.